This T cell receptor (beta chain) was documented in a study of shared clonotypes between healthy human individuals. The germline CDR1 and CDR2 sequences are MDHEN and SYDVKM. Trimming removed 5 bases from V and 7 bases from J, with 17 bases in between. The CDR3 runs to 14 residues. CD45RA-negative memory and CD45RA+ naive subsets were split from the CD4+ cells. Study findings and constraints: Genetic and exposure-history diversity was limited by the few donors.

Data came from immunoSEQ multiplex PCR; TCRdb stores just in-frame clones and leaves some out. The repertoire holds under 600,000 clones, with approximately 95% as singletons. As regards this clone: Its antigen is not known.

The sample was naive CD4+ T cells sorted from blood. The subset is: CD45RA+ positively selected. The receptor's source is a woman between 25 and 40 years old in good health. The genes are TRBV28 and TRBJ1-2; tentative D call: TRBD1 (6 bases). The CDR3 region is CASSIGQQIPGYTF. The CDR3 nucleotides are TGTGCCAGCAGTATCGGACAGCAGATCCCTGGCTACACCTTC.